The 27 T cell receptor beta chains reported below all come from one sample, sequenced in a study of regulatory T cells in long-lasting Graves disease. Sequencing libraries for TCR beta were prepared with iRepertoire HTBI primers and Arm-PCR of CDR3 regions. One entry per CDR3 protein, called by TCRdb with MiXCR from the multiplex PCR reads. The sample holds approximately 470,000 distinct CDR3 sequences; about 17% are singletons and the top ten take less than 15%. Time point of the sample: newly diagnosed GD, antithyroid drugs for less than 3 months. RNA isolated from PBMCs was used to make the TCR library. In addition, the sample was reused for a study of T cells in Graves' hyperthyroidism and ophthalmopathy.

The sample consisted of peripheral blood mononuclear cells (PBMCs), taken at new diagnosis, from a patient treated with antithyroid drugs. These receptors all come from a middle-aged man with Graves disease.

This clonotype has only a few counts. Given a much more abundant clone one base away, this may be a read error. The chain employs TRBV29-1 and TRBJ2-7, with 8 bases identical to TRBD1. Trimming cost V 3 bases and J 4 bases; bases outside gene matches: 5. CDR3 length: 13 residues. Germline loops: CDR1 SQVTM, CDR2 ANQGSEA. The CDR3 DNA reads as TGCAGCGTTGAGGGCGGGACAGGATACGAGCAGTACTTC. Protein product: CSVEGGTGYEQYF.

In regard to this clonotype: A much larger clone lies a single base off, so this may be a read error. The chain couples TRBV12-3 or TRBV12-4 to TRBJ2-7; D is ambiguous. CDR3 length: 16 residues. V was pared by 0 bases and J by 7 bases, with 19 bases between. The CDR3 region is CASSLAGPSSYNEQYF. For the CDR3, the DNA is TGTGCCAGCAGTTTAGCGGGCCCGAGCTCCTACAATGAGCAGTACTTC.

Ten or more counts support this clonotype. The chain links TRBV6-1 to TRBJ1-1; a weak D match, TRBD1 (6 bases). CDR1 and CDR2 (germline): MNHNS, SASEGT. This CDR3 is 12 amino acids long. The V and J ends lost 7 bases and 4 bases respectively, with 10 bases between them. In nucleotides, the CDR3 is TGTGCCAGCAATAACAGGGTCACTGAAGCTTTCTTT. This sequence encodes CASNNRVTEAFF.

This clonotype was observed a few times. The gene calls are TRBV28 and TRBJ2-7, with D maybe TRBD1 (6 bases). Trimming removed 2 bases from V and 3 bases from J, with 17 bases in between. The germline V gene encodes CDR1 MDHEN and CDR2 SYDVKM. This CDR3 spans 16 amino acids. CDR3 in amino acids: CASSLKEGAQGYEQYF. The CDR3 coding sequence is TGTGCCAGCAGTTTAAAGGAAGGGGCACAGGGCTACGAGCAGTACTTC.

This clonotype was seen at least ten times. The rearrangement links TRBV12-3 or TRBV12-4 to TRBJ2-7, with D perhaps assigned TRBD1 or TRBD2 (5 bases each). The CDR3 is 14 amino acids. With 3 bases removed from V and 3 bases from J, the gap between germline ends came to 12 bases. CDR3 sequence reads: CASSFGGALYEQYF. The CDR3 nucleotides read TGTGCCAGCAGTTTTGGGGGAGCCCTCTACGAGCAGTACTTC.

This clonotype was found a few times. This may come from a read error, since a much larger clone is one base off. This chain uses TRBV9 with TRBJ1-1; the D gene is possibly TRBD1 (5 bases). V lost 4 bases and J 3 bases, leaving 10 bases between the germline ends. The V gene's germline CDR1 is SGDLS and CDR2 YYNGEE. This CDR3 is 13 amino acids long. The CDR3 spells CASSRGGYTEAFF. The CDR3 bases are TGTGCCAGCAGCAGGGGTGGGTACACTGAAGCTTTCTTT.

A few counts support this clonotype. It may be a read error: a sequence one base away is much more abundant. This chain joins TRBV5-1 and TRBJ2-1; tentatively, D is TRBD2 (5 bases). Between the trimmed V and J ends, which lost 0 bases and 6 bases, there was a span of 7 bases. Germline CDR1 and CDR2: SGHRS and YFSETQ. The CDR3 is 13 residues long. For the CDR3, the DNA is TGCGCCAGCAGCTTGGGACTAACCAATGAGCAGTTCTTC. Its translation is CASSLGLTNEQFF.

This clonotype was seen many times. The chain couples TRBV30 to TRBJ2-7; 11 bases line up with TRBD1. Losses at the gene ends were 3 bases for V and 2 bases for J; bases not matched to a gene: 6. Germline lookup yields CDR1 GTSNPN and CDR2 SVGIG (reference sequence). This CDR3 has 15 residues. CDR3 sequence reads: CAWSNTGQGAYEQYF. CDR3 sequence (DNA): TGTGCCTGGAGCAACACGGGACAGGGGGCCTACGAGCAGTACTTC.

This clonotype was counted many times. The J gene is TRBJ2-5, the V gene TRBV12-3 or TRBV12-4, with 8 bases aligning to TRBD1. V was pared by 8 bases and J by 5 bases, with 22 bases of the junction left unmatched. The CDR3 is 18 amino acids. As DNA, the CDR3 is TGTGCCAGCCCACAACCCGACCTCAGGGGGCCGAGTTCGGAGACCCAGTACTTC. Protein sequence: CASPQPDLRGPSSETQYF.

The chain carries TRBV18 and TRBJ2-4; D gene ambiguous. CDR3 length: 15 residues. Germline assignment: CDR1 KGHSH and CDR2 LQKENI. Trimming took off 1 base at V and 7 bases at J, with 14 bases between the two ends. This chain's CDR3 is CASSPRFGSDNIQYF. In nucleotides, the CDR3 is TGTGCCAGCTCACCACGATTCGGGTCGGACAACATTCAGTACTTC. The entire variable domain, with the rest obtained from reference TRBV18 and TRBJ2-4, is as follows: NAGVMQNPRHLVRRRGQEARLRCSPMKGHSHVYWYRQLPEEGLKFMVYLQKENIIDESGMPKERFSAEFPKEGPSILRIQQVVRGDSAAYFCASSPRFGSDNIQYFGAGTRLSVL.

This clonotype was counted ten times or more. The rearrangement uses TRBV28 and TRBJ1-6, with unresolved D. V gave up 3 bases and J gave up 7 bases, with 10 bases separating them. Germline values: CDR1 MDHEN, CDR2 SYDVKM. The CDR3 has 14 amino acids. The CDR3 DNA sequence: TGTGCCAGCAGTTTTGGGCGCAGCAATTCACCCCTCCACTTT. As protein: CASSFGRSNSPLHF. Using reference TRBV28 and TRBJ1-6 for the parts outside the CDR3, the full variable domain is DVKVTQSSRYLVKRTGEKVFLECVQDMDHENMFWYRQDPGLGLRLIYFSYDVKMKEKGDIPEGYSVSREKKERFSLILESASTNQTSMYLCASSFGRSNSPLHFGNGTRLTVT.

This clonotype was counted a few times. The V call is TRBV14, the J call TRBJ2-3; TRBD2 might be the D (6 bases). The CDR3 consists of 12 residues. The germline V and J ends were trimmed by 2 bases and 10 bases, with 10 bases remaining between them. CDR1 is SGHDN, CDR2 FVKESK, per germline. The CDR3 protein is CASSQPRGAQYF. As DNA, the CDR3 is TGTGCCAGCAGCCAACCGCGGGGAGCGCAGTATTTT.

Only a few counts were recorded for this clonotype. Compared with germline, one end of the junction differs, possibly owing to a read error. The chain joins TRBV12-3 or TRBV12-4 to TRBJ2-1, with 14 bases aligning to TRBD2. This CDR3 region has 16 residues. CDR3 sequence: CGSSPGTSGREGEQFF. Here the CDR3 DNA reads TGTGGCAGCAGTCCCGGGACTAGCGGGAGAGAAGGGGAGCAGTTCTTC.

This clonotype was detected a few times. This is likely a read error, given that the CDR3 carries no conserved phenylalanine or tryptophan at its end. The chain is built from TRBV7-9 and TRBJ2-3, with 9 nucleotides matching TRBD1. After removal of 4 bases from V and 4 bases from J, the junction contained 9 bases not matched to a gene. Germline V lookup: CDR1 SEHNR, CDR2 FQNEAQ (reference sequence). CDR3 length equals 16 residues. CDR3 region: CASSCTRTGVADTQYS. The CDR3 nucleotides read TGTGCCAGCAGCTGCACCCGGACAGGGGTGGCAGATACGCAGTATTCT.

The V and J genes are TRBV30 and TRBJ1-1; D gene uncertain. The CDR3 loop spans 12 amino acids. Germline V CDR1 and CDR2: GTSNPN, SVGIG (reference sequence). Trimming left V 2 bases short and J 0 bases short, with 4 bases between. CDR3 amino acids: CAWSRLNTEAFF. CDR3 in DNA: TGTGCCTGGAGTAGGTTGAACACTGAAGCTTTCTTT.

This clonotype was detected ten times or more. The genes are TRBV11-2 and TRBJ1-5, with D perhaps matching TRBD1 (6 bases). CDR3 length: 16 residues. V was cut by 5 bases and J by 5 bases, with 19 bases left in between. CDR1 is SGHAT and CDR2 is FQNNGV in the germline V gene. In DNA, the CDR3 is TGTGCCAGCAGCGAACACGGGGGGGCAGGGGATCAGCCCCAGCATTTT. Its translation is CASSEHGGAGDQPQHF.

This clonotype was counted ten times or more. The chain carries TRBV11-2 and TRBJ1-1, with 8 bases identical to TRBD1. This CDR3 comprises 15 residues. Germline values: CDR1 SGHAT, CDR2 FQNNGV. The J segment lost 1 base and the V segment lost 3 bases, leaving 4 bases of the junction unmatched. The DNA of the CDR3 is TGTGCCAGCAGCTTCCCAGGGGGCCGGAACACTGAAGCTTTCTTT. This translates into CASSFPGGRNTEAFF.

This clonotype was observed at least ten times. The junction departs from the called germline gene at one end, perhaps through a read error. The chain couples TRBV6-1 to TRBJ2-5; D is unresolved. From germline, CDR1 is MNHNS and CDR2 SASEGT. The CDR3 loop spans 13 amino acids. DNA of the CDR3: TGCGCCAGCAGTAGATCCTACCAAGAGACCCAGTACTTC. This encodes CASSRSYQETQYF.

The CDR3 DNA sequence: TGTGCCACCTTATGGGGCGGCTTCGGTAGCACAGATACGCAGTATTTT. Translation: CATLWGGFGSTDTQYF. V and J are TRBV28 and TRBJ2-3; possible D gene TRBD1, 5 bases. V lost 10 bases and J lost 0, with 20 bases in between. This CDR3 has 16 residues. In germline, CDR1 is MDHEN, CDR2 SYDVKM.

Many counts were recorded for this clonotype. V usage is TRBV2 and J usage is TRBJ2-6, with D perhaps matching TRBD1 (6 bases). Per the germline V gene, CDR1 is SNHLY and CDR2 is FYNNEI. The CDR3 totals 15 residues. Between the trimmed V and J ends, which lost 6 bases and 9 bases, there was a span of 18 bases. The CDR3 region is CASRQTGGRVNVLTF. The CDR3 region has the DNA TGTGCCAGCAGGCAGACAGGTGGACGGGTCAACGTCCTGACTTTC.

This clonotype appeared many times. J is TRBJ1-2 and V is TRBV5-1, with D maybe TRBD1 (6 bases). CDR1 SGHRS and CDR2 YFSETQ come from the germline V gene. CDR3 size: 17 residues. The V and J ends lost 0 bases and 2 bases respectively, with 17 bases between them. CDR3: CASSLGVRDKGNYGYTF. DNA of the CDR3: TGCGCCAGCAGCTTGGGGGTACGGGACAAGGGAAACTATGGCTACACCTTC.

The J gene is TRBJ2-7, the V gene TRBV6-2 or TRBV6-3; D is possibly TRBD1 (5 bases). The V gene lost 2 bases and the J gene lost 0 bases, with 8 bases spanning the gap. Germline lookup yields CDR1 MNHEY and CDR2 SVGEGT. This CDR3 spans 14 amino acids. CDR3: CASSYGARSYEQYF. The CDR3 coding sequence is TGTGCCAGCAGTTACGGGGCACGCTCCTACGAGCAGTACTTC.

The gene calls are TRBV7-3 and TRBJ2-3; 8 bases align to TRBD2. Germline V gives CDR1 SGHTA, CDR2 FQGTGA. CDR3 length: 15 amino acids. V gave up 4 bases and J gave up 5 bases; unmatched junction bases: 8. For the CDR3, the DNA is TGTGCCAGCAGCTCGGGACTAGGGGGAGGAGATACGCAGTATTTT. Encoded protein: CASSSGLGGGDTQYF.

V is TRBV6-1 and J is TRBJ2-7, with D tentatively TRBD1 or TRBD2 (5 bases each). The CDR3 is made up of 15 amino acids. Trimming shortened V by 7 bases and J by 1 base, and 17 bases separated the two germline ends. CDR1 and CDR2 (germline): MNHNS, SASEGT. CDR3 sequence reads: CASIFSPGPSYEQYF. CDR3 nucleotide sequence: TGTGCCAGCATCTTTTCTCCGGGACCTTCCTACGAGCAGTACTTC.

This clonotype was seen ten or more times. The CDR3 protein is CASSAGATPPHQPQHF. CDR3 in DNA: TGTGCCAGCAGCGCGGGTGCCACTCCCCCCCATCAGCCCCAGCATTTT. This rearrangement joins TRBV7-3 to TRBJ1-5; D gene uncertain. CDR3 length: 16 residues. Germline V gene lookup returns CDR1 SGHTA and CDR2 FQGTGA. V lost 5 bases, J lost 5 bases, and 19 bases lay in between. Combining the CDR3 with reference TRBV7-3 and TRBJ1-5 gives the whole variable domain GAGVSQTPSNKVTEKGKYVELRCDPISGHTALYWYRQSLGQGPEFLIYFQGTGAADDSGLPNDRFFAVRPEGSVSTLKIQRTERGDSAVYLCASSAGATPPHQPQHFGDGTRLSIL.

There are a few counts of this clonotype. This rearrangement joins TRBV6-2 or TRBV6-3 to TRBJ2-1; 12 bases match TRBD2. This CDR3 region has 18 residues. J lost 4 bases, V lost 6 bases, and 13 bases had no gene match. The germline V gene has CDR1 MNHEY and CDR2 SVGEGT. The DNA for the CDR3 is TGTGCCAGCAGGGTGACAGGGTCTAGCGGGAGGGCGTACAATGAGCAGTTCTTC. It translates to CASRVTGSSGRAYNEQFF.

This chain uses TRBV5-1 with TRBJ2-7; 8 bases line up with TRBD1. The CDR3 runs to 15 residues. Trimming removed 0 bases from V and 1 base from J; junction bases left unmatched: 3. The germline gives CDR1 SGHRS, CDR2 YFSETQ. The CDR3 region is CASSLDRGVSYEQYF. CDR3 coding DNA: TGCGCCAGCAGCTTGGACAGGGGGGTATCCTACGAGCAGTACTTC.